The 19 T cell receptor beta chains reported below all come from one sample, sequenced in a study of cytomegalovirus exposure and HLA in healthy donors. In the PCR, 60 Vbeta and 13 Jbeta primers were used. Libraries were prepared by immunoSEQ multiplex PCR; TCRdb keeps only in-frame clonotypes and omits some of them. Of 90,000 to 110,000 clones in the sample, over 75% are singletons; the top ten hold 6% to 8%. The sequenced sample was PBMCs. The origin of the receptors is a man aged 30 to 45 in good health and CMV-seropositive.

CDR3 coding DNA: TGCGCCAGCAGCCAAGGGAGGGGTCGTGAAAAACTGTTTTTT. This encodes CASSQGRGREKLFF. The chain recombines TRBV4-1 with TRBJ1-4, with TRBD1 as a possible D gene (5 bases). CDR3 size: 14 residues. V lost 1 base and J lost 7, with 10 bases in between. Germline V lookup: CDR1 MGHRA, CDR2 YSYEKL.

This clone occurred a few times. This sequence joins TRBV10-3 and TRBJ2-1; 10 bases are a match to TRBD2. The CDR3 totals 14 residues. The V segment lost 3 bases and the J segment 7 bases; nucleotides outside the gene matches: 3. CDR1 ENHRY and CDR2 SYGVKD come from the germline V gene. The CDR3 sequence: CAISDSGGANEQFF. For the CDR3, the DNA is TGTGCCATCAGTGACAGCGGGGGGGCTAATGAGCAGTTCTTC.

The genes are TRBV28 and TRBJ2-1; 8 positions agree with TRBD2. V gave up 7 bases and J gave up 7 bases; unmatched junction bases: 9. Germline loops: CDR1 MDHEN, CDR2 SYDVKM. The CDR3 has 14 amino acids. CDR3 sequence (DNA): TGTGCCAGCACCTACGGGGGGGATGGAAATGAGCAGTTCTTC. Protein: CASTYGGDGNEQFF.

The CDR3 nucleotides read TGTGCCAGCAGTGAAATGGGCCTCTCCTACGAGCAGTACTTC. Amino acids: CASSEMGLSYEQYF. V gene TRBV2 combines with J gene TRBJ2-5; D unclear. The DNA end is a closer match to TRBJ2-7, so the J assignment may be wrong. Germline V gene lookup returns CDR1 SNHLY and CDR2 FYNNEI. This CDR3 is built from 14 residues.

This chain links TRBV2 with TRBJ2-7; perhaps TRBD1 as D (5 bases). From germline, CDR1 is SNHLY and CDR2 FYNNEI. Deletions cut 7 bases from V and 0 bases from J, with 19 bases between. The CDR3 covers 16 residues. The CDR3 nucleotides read TGTGCCAGCACTCCTCGGGCAGGGCCCTTCTCCTACGAGCAGTACTTC. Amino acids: CASTPRAGPFSYEQYF.

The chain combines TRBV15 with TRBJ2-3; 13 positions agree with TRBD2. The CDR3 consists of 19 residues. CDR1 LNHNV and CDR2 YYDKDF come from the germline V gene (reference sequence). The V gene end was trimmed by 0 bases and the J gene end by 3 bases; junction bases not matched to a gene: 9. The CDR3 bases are TGTGCCACCAGCAGAGATCTCCTCGAACTAGCGGGGGGGACAGATACGCAGTATTTT. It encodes CATSRDLLELAGGTDTQYF.

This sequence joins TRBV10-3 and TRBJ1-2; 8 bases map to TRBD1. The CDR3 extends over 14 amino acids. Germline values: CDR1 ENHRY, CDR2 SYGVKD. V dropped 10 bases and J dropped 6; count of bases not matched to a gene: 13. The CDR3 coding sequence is TGTGCCACGCTGCCAGGGGGCATCATCCATGGCTACACCTTC. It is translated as CATLPGGIIHGYTF.

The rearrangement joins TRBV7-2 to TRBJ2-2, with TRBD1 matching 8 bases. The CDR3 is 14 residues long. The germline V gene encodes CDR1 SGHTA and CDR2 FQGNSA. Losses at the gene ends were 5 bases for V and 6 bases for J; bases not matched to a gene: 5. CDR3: CASSRTGSAGELFF. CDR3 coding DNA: TGTGCCAGCAGCAGGACAGGGTCGGCCGGGGAGCTGTTTTTT.

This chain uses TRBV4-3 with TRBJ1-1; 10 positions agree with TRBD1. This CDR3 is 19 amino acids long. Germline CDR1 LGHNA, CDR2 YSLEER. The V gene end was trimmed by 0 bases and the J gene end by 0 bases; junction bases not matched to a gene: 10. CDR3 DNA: TGCGCCAGCAGCCAAGATGGGACAGGGGTGAGATTCATGAACACTGAAGCTTTCTTT. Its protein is CASSQDGTGVRFMNTEAFF.

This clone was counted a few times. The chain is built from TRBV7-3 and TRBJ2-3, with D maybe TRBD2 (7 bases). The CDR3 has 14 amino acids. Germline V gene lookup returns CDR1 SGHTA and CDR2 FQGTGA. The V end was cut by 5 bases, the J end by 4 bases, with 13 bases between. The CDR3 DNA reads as TGTGCCAGCAGCGCCGGGGGGCTCGCAGATACGCAGTATTTT. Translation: CASSAGGLADTQYF.

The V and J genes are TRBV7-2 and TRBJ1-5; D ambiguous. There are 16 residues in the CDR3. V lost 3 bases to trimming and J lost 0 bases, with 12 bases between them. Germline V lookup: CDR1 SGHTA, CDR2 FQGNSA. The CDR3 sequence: CASSLVARGSNQPQHF. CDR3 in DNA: TGTGCCAGCAGCTTGGTGGCGCGCGGTAGCAATCAGCCCCAGCATTTT.

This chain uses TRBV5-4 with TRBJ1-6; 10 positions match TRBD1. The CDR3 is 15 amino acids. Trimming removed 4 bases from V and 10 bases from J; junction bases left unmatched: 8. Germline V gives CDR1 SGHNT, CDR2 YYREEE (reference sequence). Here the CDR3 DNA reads TGTGCCAGCAGCCGGGACAGGGGTGAGGGGTCACCCCTCCACTTT. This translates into CASSRDRGEGSPLHF.

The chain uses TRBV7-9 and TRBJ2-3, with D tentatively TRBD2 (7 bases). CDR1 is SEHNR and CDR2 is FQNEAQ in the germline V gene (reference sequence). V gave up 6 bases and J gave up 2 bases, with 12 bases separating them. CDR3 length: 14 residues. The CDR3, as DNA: TGTGCCAGCAGTTATCGGGGGGCCACAGATACGCAGTATTTT. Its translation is CASSYRGATDTQYF.

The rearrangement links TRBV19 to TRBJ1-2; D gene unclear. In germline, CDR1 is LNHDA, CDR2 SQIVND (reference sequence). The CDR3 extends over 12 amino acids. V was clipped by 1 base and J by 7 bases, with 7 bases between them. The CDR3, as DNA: TGTGCCAGTAGTATAGGAGGGCTTGGCTACACCTTC. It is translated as CASSIGGLGYTF.

CDR3 coding DNA: TGTGCCAGCAGGACAGGGGCAAGGACAGATACGCAGTATTTT. This codes for CASRTGARTDTQYF. The chain couples TRBV6-1 to TRBJ2-3; TRBD1 matches 8 bases. Unmatched junction bases numbered 5, after V lost 6 bases and J lost 3 bases. The CDR3 is 14 residues long. Germline V gene sequence: CDR1 MNHNS, CDR2 SASEGT.

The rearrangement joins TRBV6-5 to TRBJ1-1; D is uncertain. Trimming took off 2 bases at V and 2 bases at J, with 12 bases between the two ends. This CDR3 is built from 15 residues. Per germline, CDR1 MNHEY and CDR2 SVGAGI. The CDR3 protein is CASSYNRDTNTEAFF. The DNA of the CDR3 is TGTGCCAGCAGTTACAACCGAGACACCAACACTGAAGCTTTCTTT.

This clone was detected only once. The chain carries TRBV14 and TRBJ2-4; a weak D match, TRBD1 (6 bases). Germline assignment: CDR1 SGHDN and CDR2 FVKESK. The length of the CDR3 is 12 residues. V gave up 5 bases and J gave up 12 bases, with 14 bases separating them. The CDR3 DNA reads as TGTGCCAGCAGCGCGGACAGAGGCACTCAGTACTTC. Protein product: CASSADRGTQYF.

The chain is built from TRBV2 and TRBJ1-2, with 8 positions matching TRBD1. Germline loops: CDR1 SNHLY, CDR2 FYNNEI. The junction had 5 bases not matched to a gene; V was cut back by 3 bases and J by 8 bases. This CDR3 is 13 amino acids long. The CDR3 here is CASSDVQGVGYTF. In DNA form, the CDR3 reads TGTGCCAGCAGTGATGTACAGGGGGTGGGCTACACCTTC.

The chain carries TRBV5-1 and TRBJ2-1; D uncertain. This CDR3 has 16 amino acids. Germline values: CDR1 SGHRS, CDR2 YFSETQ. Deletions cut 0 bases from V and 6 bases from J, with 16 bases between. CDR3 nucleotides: TGCGCCAGCAGCTTGGCCGAGCTCGTCGGTACCAATGAGCAGTTCTTC. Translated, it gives CASSLAELVGTNEQFF.